This entry lists 21 T cell receptor beta chains sequenced from one sample in a study of blood T cell repertoires in COVID-19. Sequenced by immunoSEQ multiplex PCR; TCRdb stores in-frame clones only, minus some. The sample has around 140,000 clones, roughly 87% seen once. The sequenced sample consisted of peripheral blood. Source of these receptors: a man in his 70s with acute or convalescent COVID-19.

The rearrangement uses TRBV30 and TRBJ1-6; D ambiguous. V lost 3 bases to trimming and J lost 4 bases, with 7 bases between them. Germline CDR1 GTSNPN, CDR2 SVGIG (reference sequence). This CDR3 region has 13 residues. The CDR3 DNA reads as TGTGCCTGGAGACAGTCTTATAATTCACCCCTCCACTTT. Translation gives CAWRQSYNSPLHF.

The table lists this clone with a count of one. CDR3 DNA: TGTGCCAGCAGCACCCTCCGGGACAACTCCTACGAGCAGTACTTC. Translating it yields CASSTLRDNSYEQYF. The chain carries TRBV11-2 and TRBJ2-7, with D perhaps TRBD1 (6 bases). CDR1 and CDR2 from the germline V gene are SGHAT and FQNNGV. V lost 5 bases to trimming and J lost 0 bases, with 14 bases between them. The CDR3 sequence is 15 residues long.

With respect to this clone: At one boundary the junction diverges from the germline segment, which might be a read error. The chain is built from TRBV19 and TRBJ1-2; 8 bases line up with TRBD1. The CDR3 is 15 amino acids. CDR1 and CDR2 (germline): LNHDA, SQIVND (reference sequence). The CDR3 nucleotides read TGTGCCAGTAGTATAGCCAGGGGGCATAACTCTGGCTACACCTTC. Amino acid sequence: CASSIARGHNSGYTF.

This chain joins TRBV5-6 and TRBJ2-5; no firm D call. Germline CDR1 is SGHDT and CDR2 is YYEEEE. The ends were cut back, 0 bases at V and 3 bases at J, with 6 bases in the middle. The CDR3 totals 13 residues. The CDR3 bases are TGTGCCAGCAGCTTGGGGCAGAAAGAGACCCAGTACTTC. This codes for CASSLGQKETQYF.

This chain connects TRBV19 to TRBJ1-5; 9 bases line up with TRBD1. This CDR3 has 15 amino acids. CDR1 and CDR2 from the germline V gene are LNHDA and SQIVND (reference sequence). V lost 3 bases and J lost 6; bases outside the gene matches: 6. The DNA for the CDR3 is TGTGCCAGTAGTATCGGGGACAGGGCAGGTCAGCCCCAGCATTTT. This encodes CASSIGDRAGQPQHF.

V gene TRBV11-2 combines with J gene TRBJ2-5, with D possibly being TRBD2 (5 bases). Trimming left V 5 bases short and J 5 bases short, with 15 bases between. This CDR3 spans 14 amino acids. The germline gives CDR1 SGHAT, CDR2 FQNNGV. CDR3 DNA: TGTGCCAGCAGCCCCACTAGTGTTGACGAGACCCAGTACTTC. Protein sequence: CASSPTSVDETQYF.

This chain uses TRBV28 with TRBJ1-2, with 9 bases aligning to TRBD1. Germline trimming cut 3 bases from V and 4 bases from J; bases unmatched to any gene: 6. Germline V gives CDR1 MDHEN, CDR2 SYDVKM. The CDR3 loop spans 15 amino acids. This CDR3 reads CASSFRDRDAYGYTF. The CDR3 bases are TGTGCCAGCAGTTTCCGGGACAGGGACGCCTATGGCTACACCTTC.

This clone was detected only once. This chain uses TRBV19 with TRBJ2-2, with D possibly TRBD2 on 6 matching bases. CDR3 length: 15 residues. With 4 bases removed from V and 2 bases from J, the gap between germline ends came to 11 bases. CDR1 is LNHDA and CDR2 is SQIVND in the germline V gene (reference sequence). The CDR3 sequence: CASSRGEVNTGELFF. CDR3 bases: TGTGCCAGTAGTAGGGGGGAGGTTAACACCGGGGAGCTGTTTTTT.

This clone was recorded once. CDR3 coding DNA: TGTGCCAGCAGCCCCGGGACAGGGGACTACAATGAGCAGTTCTTC. Protein product: CASSPGTGDYNEQFF. J is TRBJ2-1 and V is TRBV3-1 (or the pseudogene TRBV3-2); 10 bases fit TRBD1. The CDR3 has 15 amino acids. Germline-derived CDR1 and CDR2 are LGHDT and YNNKEL (reference sequence). V lost 4 bases, J lost 3 bases, and 3 bases stayed unmatched.

This clone was seen a single time. This chain joins TRBV9 and TRBJ1-2, with D unresolved. The germline gives CDR1 SGDLS, CDR2 YYNGEE. The CDR3 has 14 amino acids. V was cut by 3 bases and J by 5 bases, with 14 bases left in between. The CDR3, as DNA: TGTGCCAGCAGCGGGGCAGTTTTTAGTTATGGCTACACCTTC. Residues: CASSGAVFSYGYTF.

V usage is TRBV11-2 and J usage is TRBJ1-4; TRBD1 matches at 7 bases. Germline lookup yields CDR1 SGHAT and CDR2 FQNNGV. V dropped 0 bases and J dropped 7; count of bases not matched to a gene: 8. The CDR3 is made up of 16 amino acids. The CDR3 protein is CASSLDRGVVGEKLFF. In DNA, the CDR3 is TGTGCCAGCAGCTTAGACAGGGGGGTCGTGGGTGAAAAACTGTTTTTT.

In this sample, this clone turned up a few times. The chain carries TRBV5-1 and TRBJ2-3; maybe TRBD2 (6 bases). Trimming removed 4 bases at V and 6 bases at J, with 15 bases between. This CDR3 has 14 residues. The germline gives CDR1 SGHRS, CDR2 YFSETQ. In DNA, the CDR3 is TGCGCCAGCAGCGAAGGGACTTCCAGGGATACGCAGTATTTT. Protein sequence: CASSEGTSRDTQYF.

V usage is TRBV28 and J usage is TRBJ2-3; 15 nucleotides agree with TRBD2. With V trimmed by 2 bases and J by 14 bases, 8 bases remained unmatched. The germline CDR1 and CDR2 sequences are MDHEN and SYDVKM. This CDR3 comprises 15 residues. The CDR3 here is CASSLKGLAGGGWYF. CDR3 nucleotide sequence: TGTGCCAGCAGTTTAAAAGGACTAGCGGGAGGGGGGTGGTATTTT.

The V and J genes are TRBV20-1 and TRBJ1-3; D uncertain. V was clipped by 3 bases and J by 0 bases, with 12 bases between them. The CDR3 length is 15 residues. Germline V gives CDR1 DFQATT, CDR2 SNEGSKA (reference sequence). The CDR3 sequence is CSASSQISSGNTIYF. The CDR3 DNA reads as TGCAGTGCTAGTAGTCAGATATCCTCTGGAAACACCATATATTTT.

Details on this clone: The junction departs from germline at one end; a sequencing error may be responsible. V and J are TRBV11-2 and TRBJ2-5; 10 positions match TRBD2. Germline-derived CDR1 and CDR2 are SGHAT and FQNNGV. The CDR3 is 14 amino acids. The CDR3 sequence: CANSLSGRGETQYF. CDR3 bases: TGTGCCAACAGCCTAAGCGGGAGGGGGGAGACCCAGTACTTC.

V gene TRBV11-2 combines with J gene TRBJ2-5, with 11 bases fitting TRBD2. The V gene end was trimmed by 5 bases and the J gene end by 1 base; junction bases not matched to a gene: 6. The germline V gene encodes CDR1 SGHAT and CDR2 FQNNGV. The CDR3 contains 16 residues. The CDR3: CASSVGLAVIQETQYF. The CDR3 nucleotides read TGTGCCAGCAGCGTGGGACTAGCGGTTATCCAAGAGACCCAGTACTTC.

This sequence joins TRBV27 and TRBJ2-1; 7 nucleotides match TRBD2. The CDR3 loop spans 17 amino acids. Germline CDR1 is MNHEY and CDR2 is SMNVEV (reference sequence). V was clipped by 0 bases and J by 2 bases; unmatched bases: 7. CDR3 residues: CASSLSLADATYNEQFF. Here the CDR3 DNA reads TGTGCCAGCAGTTTATCGCTAGCGGACGCAACCTACAATGAGCAGTTCTTC.

This chain uses TRBV6-5 with TRBJ2-1; weak D call: TRBD2 (6 bases). From germline, CDR1 is MNHEY and CDR2 SVGAGI. The CDR3 contains 16 residues. Between the trimmed V and J ends, which lost 4 bases and 0 bases, there was a span of 13 bases. CDR3 in DNA: TGTGCCAGCAGTTTTACCGGAGGGAGCTCCTACAATGAGCAGTTCTTC. It specifies CASSFTGGSSYNEQFF.

The genes are TRBV5-1 and TRBJ1-5; TRBD1 matches at 8 bases. From germline, CDR1 is SGHRS and CDR2 YFSETQ. The trim removed 5 bases at V and 5 bases at J, leaving 9 bases unmatched. The CDR3 spans 15 residues. In DNA, the CDR3 is TGCGCCAGCAGGGAACGACCGGGACAGGATCAGCCCCAGCATTTT. Its translation: CASRERPGQDQPQHF.

This sequence joins TRBV28 and TRBJ1-5; no definite D call. Deletions cut 6 bases from V and 7 bases from J, with 16 bases between. The V gene's germline CDR1 is MDHEN and CDR2 SYDVKM. This CDR3 comprises 14 residues. CDR3 in DNA: TGTGCCAGCAGCACAGACGCGAGGAGGCAGCCCCAGCATTTT. It is translated as CASSTDARRQPQHF.

This chain links TRBV20-1 with TRBJ2-1, with D perhaps given as TRBD1 or TRBD2 (6 bases each). V gave up 3 bases and J gave up 7 bases, with 19 bases separating them. The CDR3 loop spans 15 amino acids. Germline CDR1 DFQATT, CDR2 SNEGSKA (reference sequence). CDR3 in amino acids: CSASGGQGSLNEQFF. CDR3 nucleotide sequence: TGCAGTGCTAGTGGGGGGCAGGGATCCCTTAATGAGCAGTTCTTC.